These 32 T cell receptor beta chains were sequenced from one sample in a study of CXCR3-negative and CXCR3-positive naive CD8 T cells. Their antigens are not known. All TRB cDNA libraries came from 5' RACE performed with UMI labels. TCRdb re-called the 5' RACE reads; one entry per CDR3 protein, DNA not given. The repertoire table contains fewer than 90,000 distinct CDR3 sequences. Points from the study as a whole: Higher TRB CDR3 hydrophobicity marked CXCR3-positive naive cells relative to CXCR3-negative naive cells.

The sample comprised naive CXCR3+ CD8+ T cells from blood. Subset reported: CD45RO-CCR7+CD27+CD95- naive CD8+ T cells expressing CXCR3 (TNR3+). The receptor set was obtained from a human donor in good health. Some clones in this sample may be carry-over from other donors' samples.

This chain connects TRBV13 to TRBJ2-7; TCRdb indicates TRBD1, and absent DNA this call remains unverified. The CDR3 is 18 residues long. The germline gives CDR1 PRHDT, CDR2 FYEKMQ (reference sequence). CDR3 sequence: CASSLTLGTGGNLVEQYF.

The chain joins TRBV28 to TRBJ2-3; without DNA, the TCRdb call of TRBD1 cannot be checked. The length of the CDR3 is 12 residues. CDR1 is MDHEN and CDR2 is SYDVKM in the germline V gene. CDR3: CATSTGADTQYF.

The chain employs TRBV20-1 and TRBJ2-7; TCRdb indicates TRBD1, and absent DNA this call remains unverified. Germline values: CDR1 DFQATT, CDR2 SNEGSKA (reference sequence). The CDR3 is 14 amino acids. This CDR3 is CSADQQGLDYEQYF.

This CDR3 is CASSGQGAKLFF. The chain couples TRBV6-5 to TRBJ2-2; TCRdb's D call of TRBD1 is untestable without DNA. Germline CDR1 reads MNHEY; CDR2 reads SVGAGI. The CDR3 is 12 residues long.

The chain recombines TRBV4-1 with TRBJ2-3; the TRBD2 assignment by TCRdb is unverifiable without DNA. CDR3 length: 16 residues. The germline gives CDR1 MGHRA, CDR2 YSYEKL. CDR3 sequence: CASSQVRSGFSDTQYF.

This chain joins TRBV29-1 and TRBJ1-2; TCRdb gives TRBD1 as the D gene, but with no DNA this cannot be confirmed. The CDR3 totals 13 residues. Germline V gene lookup returns CDR1 SQVTM and CDR2 ANQGSEA. CDR3 in amino acids: CSVERGGIYGYTF.

The rearrangement uses TRBV28 and TRBJ2-3. CDR1 is MDHEN, CDR2 SYDVKM, per germline. CDR3 length: 12 amino acids. The CDR3 here is CASSLSADTQYF.

The chain recombines TRBV29-1 with TRBJ2-5. Germline CDR1 reads SQVTM; CDR2 reads ANQGSEA. The CDR3 has 14 amino acids. The CDR3 loop reads CSVEASDLQETQYF.

The chain links TRBV20-1 to TRBJ1-5. Germline assignment: CDR1 DFQATT and CDR2 SNEGSKA (reference sequence). CDR3 length equals 13 residues. This chain's CDR3 is CSGIWNPNQPQHF.

The chain is built from TRBV6-2 or TRBV6-3 and TRBJ2-7; TCRdb lists TRBD1, though no DNA is available to test this call. CDR3 length: 12 residues. The germline V gene has CDR1 MNHEY and CDR2 SVGEGT. CDR3 sequence reads: CASNFLGAEQYF.

V is TRBV15 and J is TRBJ2-1; TCRdb indicates TRBD2, and absent DNA this call remains unverified. Germline V gene sequence: CDR1 LNHNV, CDR2 YYDKDF (reference sequence). CDR3 length equals 17 residues. CDR3 in amino acids: CATSTAITSGTYNEQFF.

This chain uses TRBV7-9 with TRBJ2-7; checking the TCRdb D call of TRBD1 is not possible without DNA. The germline CDR1 and CDR2 sequences are SEHNR and FQNEAQ (reference sequence). The CDR3 sequence is 16 residues long. CDR3 sequence reads: CASSLEAWTQTYEQYF.

V usage is TRBV7-9 and J usage is TRBJ2-7; as DNA is missing, the TRBD1 call by TCRdb cannot be tested. CDR3 length equals 18 residues. CDR1 and CDR2 from the germline V gene are SEHNR and FQNEAQ (reference sequence). This CDR3 reads CASSRTGTGSPGSYEQYF.

This chain links TRBV20-1 with TRBJ2-5; with no DNA, the TCRdb D assignment of TRBD1 cannot be verified. CDR1 is DFQATT and CDR2 is SNEGSKA in the germline V gene (reference sequence). CDR3 length: 13 amino acids. CDR3 sequence reads: CSAPRGESETQYF.

V is TRBV4-1 and J is TRBJ2-7. The CDR3 runs to 14 residues. Germline lookup yields CDR1 MGHRA and CDR2 YSYEKL. The CDR3 reads CASSRPGTSDEQYF.

The V and J genes are TRBV6-5 and TRBJ2-7; TCRdb names TRBD2, which stays unverified in the absence of DNA. Germline V CDR1 and CDR2: MNHEY, SVGAGI. This CDR3 has 16 amino acids. The CDR3 loop reads CASSYRGLALSYEQYF.

The chain joins TRBV27 to TRBJ2-1; TCRdb picks TRBD1, but there is no DNA to check that call. The germline gives CDR1 MNHEY, CDR2 SMNVEV (reference sequence). CDR3 length: 16 residues. This CDR3 reads CASSLPSGGRGDEQFF.

This sequence joins TRBV6-2 or TRBV6-3 and TRBJ2-1; checking the TCRdb D call of TRBD2 is not possible without DNA. Germline V gives CDR1 MNHEY, CDR2 SVGEGT. The CDR3 is made up of 15 amino acids. The chain's CDR3 is CASSHRTSGGWEQFF.

CDR3 protein: CASSYSGGSYNEQFF. The chain links TRBV7-9 to TRBJ2-1. Germline CDR1 is SEHNR and CDR2 is FQNEAQ (reference sequence). The CDR3 covers 15 residues. The full variable domain, with the rest looked up from reference TRBV7-9 and TRBJ2-1, is DTGVSQNPRHKITKRGQNVTFRCDPISEHNRLYWYRQTLGQGPEFLTYFQNEAQLEKSRLLSDRFSAERPKGSFSTLEIQRTEQGDSAMYLCASSYSGGSYNEQFFGPGTRLTVL.

The chain is built from TRBV6-5 and TRBJ2-1; TCRdb names TRBD1, which stays unverified in the absence of DNA. This CDR3 has 15 residues. Germline CDR1 MNHEY, CDR2 SVGAGI. This CDR3 is CASSIHGANYNEQFF.

The rearrangement uses TRBV28 and TRBJ1-5; TCRdb selects TRBD1, and the lack of DNA leaves this call unchecked. The CDR3 has 13 residues. Per the germline V gene, CDR1 is MDHEN and CDR2 is SYDVKM. Here the CDR3 reads CASSLYGDQPQHF.

The V and J genes are TRBV7-3 and TRBJ2-1; as DNA is missing, the TRBD2 call by TCRdb cannot be tested. CDR1 and CDR2 from the germline V gene are SGHTA and FQGTGA. This CDR3 region has 16 residues. This CDR3 reads CASSYTGTSGNNEQFF.

The genes are TRBV27 and TRBJ2-7; the TCRdb D gene call, TRBD1, has no DNA to confirm it. This CDR3 contains 13 residues. From germline, CDR1 is MNHEY and CDR2 SMNVEV (reference sequence). The CDR3 region is CASRPSRGRQQYF.

The chain carries TRBV6-2 or TRBV6-3 and TRBJ2-5. Germline assignment: CDR1 MNHEY and CDR2 SVGEGT. This CDR3 region has 11 residues. The CDR3 region is CASRLEETQYF.

The rearrangement joins TRBV6-6 to TRBJ1-2. Looked up from germline, CDR1 is MNHNY and CDR2 is SVGAGI (reference sequence). The CDR3 runs to 11 residues. The CDR3 reads CASRRERGYTF.

The J gene is TRBJ2-7, the V gene TRBV28. This CDR3 is built from 13 residues. Germline CDR1 reads MDHEN; CDR2 reads SYDVKM. CDR3 protein: CASNQGTTYEQYF. The whole variable domain, filled in from reference TRBV28 and TRBJ2-7, reads DVKVTQSSRYLVKRTGEKVFLECVQDMDHENMFWYRQDPGLGLRLIYFSYDVKMKEKGDIPEGYSVSREKKERFSLILESASTNQTSMYLCASNQGTTYEQYFGPGTRLTVT.

This chain uses TRBV14 with TRBJ1-1. Germline lookup yields CDR1 SGHDN and CDR2 FVKESK. The CDR3 spans 13 residues. The CDR3 loop is CASSPGTRTEAFF.

The rearrangement uses TRBV6-5 and TRBJ1-1. Germline values: CDR1 MNHEY, CDR2 SVGAGI. This CDR3 contains 13 residues. The CDR3 loop is CASSYSRETEAFF.

The V call is TRBV4-2, the J call TRBJ2-1; the TCRdb D gene call, TRBD1, has no DNA to confirm it. This CDR3 comprises 15 residues. Germline assignment: CDR1 LGHNA and CDR2 YNFKEQ. The CDR3 spells CASSQGGGSYNEQFF.

The chain recombines TRBV5-1 with TRBJ2-1; as DNA is missing, the TRBD2 call by TCRdb cannot be tested. CDR3 length: 21 amino acids. Germline V CDR1 and CDR2: SGHRS, YFSETQ. The CDR3 here is CASSFRTGEILAGEVANEQFF.

The V and J genes are TRBV3-2 and TRBJ2-1; TCRdb proposes TRBD1, but this gene call is untestable without DNA. TRBV3-2 is designated a pseudogene. The CDR3 length is 17 residues. The CDR3 sequence is CASSQESPDIGGNEQFF.

The chain joins TRBV6-1 to TRBJ2-1. The V gene's germline CDR1 is MNHNS and CDR2 SASEGT. The CDR3 has 15 amino acids. This CDR3 is CASSSTRKSYNEQFF.